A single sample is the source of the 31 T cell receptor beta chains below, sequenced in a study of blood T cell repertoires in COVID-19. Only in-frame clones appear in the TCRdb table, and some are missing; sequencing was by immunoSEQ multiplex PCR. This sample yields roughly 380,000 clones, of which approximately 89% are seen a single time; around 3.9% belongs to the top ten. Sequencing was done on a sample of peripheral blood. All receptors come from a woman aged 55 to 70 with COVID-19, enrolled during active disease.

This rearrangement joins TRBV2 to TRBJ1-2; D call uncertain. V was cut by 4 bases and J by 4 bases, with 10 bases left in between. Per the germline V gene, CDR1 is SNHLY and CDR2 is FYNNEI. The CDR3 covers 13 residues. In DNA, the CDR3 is TGTGCCAGCAGTGTCTCAACTTCCTATGGCTACACCTTC. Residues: CASSVSTSYGYTF.

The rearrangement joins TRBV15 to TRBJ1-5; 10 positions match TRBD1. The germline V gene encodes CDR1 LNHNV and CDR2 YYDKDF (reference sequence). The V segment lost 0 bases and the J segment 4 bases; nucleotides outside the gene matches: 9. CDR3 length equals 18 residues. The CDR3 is CATSRDLPGQGSNQPQHF. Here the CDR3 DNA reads TGTGCCACCAGCAGAGATCTCCCGGGACAGGGGAGTAATCAGCCCCAGCATTTT.

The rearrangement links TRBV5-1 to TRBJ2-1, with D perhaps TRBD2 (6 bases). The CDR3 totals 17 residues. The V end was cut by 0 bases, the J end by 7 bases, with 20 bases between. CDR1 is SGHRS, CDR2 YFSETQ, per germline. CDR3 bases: TGCGCCAGCAGCTTGGACTTATGGGAGGTGGGACGGAATGAGCAGTTCTTC. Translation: CASSLDLWEVGRNEQFF.

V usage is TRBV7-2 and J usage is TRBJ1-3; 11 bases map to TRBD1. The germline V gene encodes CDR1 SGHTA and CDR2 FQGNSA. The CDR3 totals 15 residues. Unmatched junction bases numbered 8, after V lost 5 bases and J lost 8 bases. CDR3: CASSPLGTGGDTIYF. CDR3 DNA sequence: TGTGCCAGCAGCCCTCTCGGGACAGGGGGTGACACCATATATTTT.

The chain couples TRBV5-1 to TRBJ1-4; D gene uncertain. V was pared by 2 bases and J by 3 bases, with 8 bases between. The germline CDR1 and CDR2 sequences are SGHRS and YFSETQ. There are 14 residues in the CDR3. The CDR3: CASSFRRANEKLFF. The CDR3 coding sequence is TGCGCCAGCAGCTTCCGACGGGCTAATGAAAAACTGTTTTTT. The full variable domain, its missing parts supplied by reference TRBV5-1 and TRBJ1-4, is KAGVTQTPRYLIKTRGQQVTLSCSPISGHRSVSWYQQTPGQGLQFLFEYFSETQRNKGNFPGRFSGRQFSNSRSEMNVSTLELGDSALYLCASSFRRANEKLFFGSGTQLSVL.

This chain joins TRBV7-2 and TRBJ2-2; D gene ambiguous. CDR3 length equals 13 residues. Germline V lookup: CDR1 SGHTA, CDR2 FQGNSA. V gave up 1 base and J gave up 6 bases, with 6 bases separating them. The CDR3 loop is CASSLVWPGELFF. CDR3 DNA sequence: TGTGCCAGCAGCTTAGTTTGGCCCGGGGAGCTGTTTTTT.

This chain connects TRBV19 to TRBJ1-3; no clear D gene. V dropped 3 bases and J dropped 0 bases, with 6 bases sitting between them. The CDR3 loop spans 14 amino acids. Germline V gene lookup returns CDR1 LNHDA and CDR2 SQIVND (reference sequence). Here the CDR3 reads CASSMGNSGNTIYF. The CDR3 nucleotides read TGTGCCAGTAGTATGGGCAACTCTGGAAACACCATATATTTT.

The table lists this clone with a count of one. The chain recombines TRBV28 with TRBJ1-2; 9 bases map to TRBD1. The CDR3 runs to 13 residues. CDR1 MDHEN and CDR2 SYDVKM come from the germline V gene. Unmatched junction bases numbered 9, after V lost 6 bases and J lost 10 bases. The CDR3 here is CASRAGTGFHYTF. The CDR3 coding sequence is TGTGCCAGCAGGGCCGGGACAGGGTTTCACTACACCTTC.

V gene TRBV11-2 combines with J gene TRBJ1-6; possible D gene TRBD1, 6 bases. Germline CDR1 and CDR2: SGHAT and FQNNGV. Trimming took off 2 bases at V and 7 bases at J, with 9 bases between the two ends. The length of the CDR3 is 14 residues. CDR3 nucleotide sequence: TGTGCCAGCAGCTTACACAGGGCCAATTCACCCCTCCACTTT. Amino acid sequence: CASSLHRANSPLHF.

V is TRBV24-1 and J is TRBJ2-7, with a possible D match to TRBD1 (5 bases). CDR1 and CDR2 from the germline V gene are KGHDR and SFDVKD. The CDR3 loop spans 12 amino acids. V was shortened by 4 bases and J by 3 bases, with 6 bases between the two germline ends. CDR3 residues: CATSDRDYEQYF. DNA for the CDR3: TGTGCCACCAGTGACAGGGACTACGAGCAGTACTTC.

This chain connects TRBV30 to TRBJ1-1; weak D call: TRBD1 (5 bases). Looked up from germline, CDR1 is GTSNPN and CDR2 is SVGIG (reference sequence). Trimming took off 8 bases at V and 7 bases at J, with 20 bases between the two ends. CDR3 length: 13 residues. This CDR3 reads CAADKEGWVEAFF. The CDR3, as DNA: TGTGCCGCAGATAAGGAGGGGTGGGTTGAAGCTTTCTTT. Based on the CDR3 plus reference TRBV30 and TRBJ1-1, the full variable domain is SQTIHQWPATLVQPVGSPLSLECTVEGTSNPNLYWYRQAAGRGLQLLFYSVGIGQISSEVPQNLSASRPQDRQFILSSKKLLLSDSGFYLCAADKEGWVEAFFGQGTRLTVV.

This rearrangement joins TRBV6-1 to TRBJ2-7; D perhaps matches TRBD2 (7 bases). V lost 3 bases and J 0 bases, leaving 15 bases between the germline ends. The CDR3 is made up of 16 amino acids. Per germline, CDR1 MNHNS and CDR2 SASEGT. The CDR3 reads CASSDWGGRLSYEQYF. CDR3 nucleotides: TGTGCCAGCAGTGATTGGGGGGGCAGACTCTCCTACGAGCAGTACTTC.

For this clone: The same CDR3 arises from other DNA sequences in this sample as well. CDR3 in DNA: TGTGCCAGCAGCGTGACTAGCGGGCAAGAGACCCAGTACTTC. Residues: CASSVTSGQETQYF. The J gene is TRBJ2-5, the V gene TRBV9, with 10 nucleotides matching TRBD2. The CDR3 is 14 amino acids. Germline V gene data show CDR1 as SGDLS and CDR2 as YYNGEE. V shed 2 bases, J shed 2 bases, and the junction held 0 bases outside the gene matches. Complete variable domain (other parts from reference TRBV9 and TRBJ2-5): DSGVTQTPKHLITATGQRVTLRCSPRSGDLSVYWYQQSLDQGLQFLIQYYNGEERAKGNILERFSAQQFPDLHSELNLSSLELGDSALYFCASSVTSGQETQYFGPGTRLLVL.

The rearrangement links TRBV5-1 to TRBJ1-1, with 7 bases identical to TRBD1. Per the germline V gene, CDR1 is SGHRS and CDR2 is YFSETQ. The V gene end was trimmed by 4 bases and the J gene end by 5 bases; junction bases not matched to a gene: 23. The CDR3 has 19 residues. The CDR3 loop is CASSPQGQAISSAGTEAFF. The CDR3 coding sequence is TGCGCCAGCAGCCCCCAAGGACAGGCGATCTCCTCGGCGGGGACTGAAGCTTTCTTT.

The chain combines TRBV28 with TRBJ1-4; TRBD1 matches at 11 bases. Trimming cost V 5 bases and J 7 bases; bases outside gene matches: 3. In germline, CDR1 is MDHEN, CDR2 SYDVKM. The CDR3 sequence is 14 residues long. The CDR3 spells CASSADRGREKLFF. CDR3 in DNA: TGTGCCAGCAGTGCGGACAGGGGGCGTGAAAAACTGTTTTTT. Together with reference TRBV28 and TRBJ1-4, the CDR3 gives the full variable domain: DVKVTQSSRYLVKRTGEKVFLECVQDMDHENMFWYRQDPGLGLRLIYFSYDVKMKEKGDIPEGYSVSREKKERFSLILESASTNQTSMYLCASSADRGREKLFFGSGTQLSVL.

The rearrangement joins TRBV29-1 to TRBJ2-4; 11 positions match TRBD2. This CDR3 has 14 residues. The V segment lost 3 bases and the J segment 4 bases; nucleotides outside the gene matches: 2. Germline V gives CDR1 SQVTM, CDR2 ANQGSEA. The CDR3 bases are TGCAGCGTTGAGGCTAGCGGGGGGAAAAACATTCAGTACTTC. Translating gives CSVEASGGKNIQYF.

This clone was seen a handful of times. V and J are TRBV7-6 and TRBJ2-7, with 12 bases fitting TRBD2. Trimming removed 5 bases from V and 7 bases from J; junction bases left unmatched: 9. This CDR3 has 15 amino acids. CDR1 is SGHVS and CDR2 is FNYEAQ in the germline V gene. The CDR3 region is CASSQLAGGTGEQYF. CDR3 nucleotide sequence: TGTGCCAGCAGCCAGCTAGCGGGGGGGACGGGTGAGCAGTACTTC.

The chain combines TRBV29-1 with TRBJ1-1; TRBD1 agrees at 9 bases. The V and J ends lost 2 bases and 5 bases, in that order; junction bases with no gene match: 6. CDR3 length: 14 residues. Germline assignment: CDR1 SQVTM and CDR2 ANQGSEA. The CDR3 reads CSVEFPTGGTEAFF. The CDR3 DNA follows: TGCAGCGTTGAATTCCCGACAGGGGGGACTGAAGCTTTCTTT.

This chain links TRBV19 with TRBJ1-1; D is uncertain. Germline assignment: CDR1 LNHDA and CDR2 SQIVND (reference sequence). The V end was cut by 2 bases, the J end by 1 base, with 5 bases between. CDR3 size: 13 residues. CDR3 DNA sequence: TGTGCCAGTAGTATATCCCAGAACACTGAAGCTTTCTTT. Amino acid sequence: CASSISQNTEAFF. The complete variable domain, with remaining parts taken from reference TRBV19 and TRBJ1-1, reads DGGITQSPKYLFRKEGQNVTLSCEQNLNHDAMYWYRQDPGQGLRLIYYSQIVNDFQKGDIAEGYSVSREKKESFPLTVTSAQKNPTAFYLCASSISQNTEAFFGQGTRLTVV.

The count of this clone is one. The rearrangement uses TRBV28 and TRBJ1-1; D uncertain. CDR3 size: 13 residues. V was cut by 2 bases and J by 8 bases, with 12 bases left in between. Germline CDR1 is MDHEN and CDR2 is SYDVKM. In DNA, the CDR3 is TGTGCCAGCAGTTTAATCGGGATTGGGGAAGCTTTCTTT. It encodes CASSLIGIGEAFF.

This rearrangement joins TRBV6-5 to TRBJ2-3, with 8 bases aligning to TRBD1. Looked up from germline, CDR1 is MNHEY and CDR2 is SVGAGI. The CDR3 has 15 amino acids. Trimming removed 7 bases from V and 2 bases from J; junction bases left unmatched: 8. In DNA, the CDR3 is TGTGCCAGCAACATGGGACAGGCCTCCACAGATACGCAGTATTTT. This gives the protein CASNMGQASTDTQYF.

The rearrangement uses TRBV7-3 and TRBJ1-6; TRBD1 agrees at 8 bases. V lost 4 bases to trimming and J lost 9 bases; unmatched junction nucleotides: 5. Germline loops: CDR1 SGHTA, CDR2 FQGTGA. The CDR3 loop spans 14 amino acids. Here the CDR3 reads CASSSTGGASPLHF. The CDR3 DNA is TGTGCCAGCAGCTCTACAGGGGGGGCTTCACCCCTCCACTTT.

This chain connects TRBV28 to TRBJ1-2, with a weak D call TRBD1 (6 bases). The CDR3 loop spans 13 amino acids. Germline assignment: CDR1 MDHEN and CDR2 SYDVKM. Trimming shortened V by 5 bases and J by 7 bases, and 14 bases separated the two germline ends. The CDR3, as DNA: TGTGCCAGCAGTACTACAGGGAAGGGTGGCTACACCTTC. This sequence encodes CASSTTGKGGYTF.

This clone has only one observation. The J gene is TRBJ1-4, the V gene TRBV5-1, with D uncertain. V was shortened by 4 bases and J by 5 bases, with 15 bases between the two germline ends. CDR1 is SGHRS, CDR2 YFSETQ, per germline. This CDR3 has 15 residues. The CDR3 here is CASSPGFAGNEKLFF. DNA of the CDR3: TGCGCCAGCAGCCCTGGGTTTGCGGGAAATGAAAAACTGTTTTTT.

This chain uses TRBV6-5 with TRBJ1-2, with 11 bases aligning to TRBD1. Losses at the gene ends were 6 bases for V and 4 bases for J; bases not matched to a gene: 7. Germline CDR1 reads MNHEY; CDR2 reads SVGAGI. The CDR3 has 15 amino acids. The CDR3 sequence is CASSPGTGGGYGYTF. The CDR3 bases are TGTGCCAGCAGCCCCGGGACAGGGGGGGGCTATGGCTACACCTTC.

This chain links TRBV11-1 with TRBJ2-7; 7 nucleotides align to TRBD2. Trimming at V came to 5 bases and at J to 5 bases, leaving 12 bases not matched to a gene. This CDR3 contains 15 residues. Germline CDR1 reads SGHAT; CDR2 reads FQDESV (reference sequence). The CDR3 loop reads CASSTQGGGTHEQYF. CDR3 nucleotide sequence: TGTGCCAGCAGCACGCAGGGCGGGGGTACCCACGAGCAGTACTTC.

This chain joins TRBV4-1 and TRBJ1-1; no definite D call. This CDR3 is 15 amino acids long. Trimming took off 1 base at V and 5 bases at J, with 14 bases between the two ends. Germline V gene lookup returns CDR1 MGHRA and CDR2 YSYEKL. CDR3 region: CASSQGWSATTEAFF. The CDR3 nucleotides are TGCGCCAGCAGCCAAGGGTGGAGTGCTACAACTGAAGCTTTCTTT.

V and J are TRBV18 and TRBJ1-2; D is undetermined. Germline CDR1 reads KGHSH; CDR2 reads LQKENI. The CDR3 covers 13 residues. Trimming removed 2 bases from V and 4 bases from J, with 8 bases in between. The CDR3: CASSPGEVYGYTF. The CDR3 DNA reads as TGTGCCAGCTCACCAGGGGAGGTCTATGGCTACACCTTC. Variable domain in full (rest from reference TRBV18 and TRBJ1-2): NAGVMQNPRHLVRRRGQEARLRCSPMKGHSHVYWYRQLPEEGLKFMVYLQKENIIDESGMPKERFSAEFPKEGPSILRIQQVVRGDSAAYFCASSPGEVYGYTFGSGTRLTVV.

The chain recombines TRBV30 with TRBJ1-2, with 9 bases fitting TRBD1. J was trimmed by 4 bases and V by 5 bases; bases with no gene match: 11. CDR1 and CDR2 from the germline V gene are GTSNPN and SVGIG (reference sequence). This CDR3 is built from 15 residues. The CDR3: CAWVPSGTGIYGYTF. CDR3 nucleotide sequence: TGTGCCTGGGTTCCCTCCGGGACAGGGATCTATGGCTACACCTTC.

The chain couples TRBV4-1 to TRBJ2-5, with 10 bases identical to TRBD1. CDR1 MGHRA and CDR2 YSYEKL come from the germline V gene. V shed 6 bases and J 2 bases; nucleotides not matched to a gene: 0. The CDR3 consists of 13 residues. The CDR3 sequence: CASRGQGQETQYF. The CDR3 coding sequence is TGCGCCAGCAGGGGACAGGGGCAAGAGACCCAGTACTTC.

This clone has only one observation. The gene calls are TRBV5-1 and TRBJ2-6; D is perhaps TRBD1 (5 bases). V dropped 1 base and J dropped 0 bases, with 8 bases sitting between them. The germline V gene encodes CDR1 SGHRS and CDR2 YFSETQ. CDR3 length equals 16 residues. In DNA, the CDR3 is TGCGCCAGCAGCTTGCGACAGAGCTCTGGGGCCAACGTCCTGACTTTC. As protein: CASSLRQSSGANVLTF.